The 4 T cell receptor beta chains below all came from one sample that was sequenced in a study of T cells in tumors after PD-1 blockade (dated by TCRdb to about 2019). Libraries came from the immunoSEQ multiplex PCR assay. In TCRdb, the immuneACCESS table is reduced to in-frame sequences with V and J assigned. These tables do not hold every clone; where another copy was compared, an unresolved V gene accounts for under half, and the others remain unexplained. The sample table shows roughly 14,000 clones, and almost 85% are seen once. 20% to 25% of the sample rests with the top ten. This specimen's time point label, interpreted: after anti-PD-1 therapy. Sequenced here: PBMCs, sampled after anti-PD-1 treatment. The source is a human donor with basal cell carcinoma.

J is TRBJ2-1 and V is TRBV6-5; 11 positions agree with TRBD2. V was clipped by 6 bases and J by 10 bases; unmatched bases: 8. Germline CDR1 MNHEY, CDR2 SVGAGI. CDR3 length equals 14 residues. The CDR3 nucleotides are TGTGCCAGCAGCCAGGGGACTAGCGGTAGGGAGCAGTTCTTC. Translating gives CASSQGTSGREQFF.

V usage is TRBV6-4 and J usage is TRBJ2-1; TRBD2 matches at 8 bases. Germline V gene sequence: CDR1 MRHNA, CDR2 SNTAGT. The ends lost 4 bases at V and 7 bases at J; junction bases unmatched: 6. The CDR3 has 14 amino acids. The CDR3 loop is CASSAGLESNEQFF. DNA for the CDR3: TGTGCCAGCAGTGCGGGACTAGAATCGAATGAGCAGTTCTTC.

The gene calls are TRBV4-3 and TRBJ2-7; TRBD1 agrees at 7 bases. V lost 3 bases to trimming and J lost 3 bases; unmatched junction nucleotides: 11. Germline CDR1 reads LGHNA; CDR2 reads YSLEER. The CDR3 has 16 amino acids. The CDR3 loop is CASSQDLSRGNYEQYF. DNA for the CDR3: TGCGCCAGCAGCCAGGATTTATCCAGGGGGAACTACGAGCAGTACTTC.

The V and J genes are TRBV5-5 and TRBJ2-1; D is undetermined. V dropped 0 bases and J dropped 0 bases, with 7 bases sitting between them. This CDR3 has 15 amino acids. From germline, CDR1 is SGHKS and CDR2 YYEKEE (reference sequence). The CDR3 bases are TGTGCCAGCAGCTTGGATGGAGACTCCTACAATGAGCAGTTCTTC. Translated, it gives CASSLDGDSYNEQFF.